This T cell receptor beta chain was identified in a study of cytomegalovirus exposure and HLA in healthy donors. Looking at the study overall: A data release that came early held approximately 92 million unique TCRs from HLA-typed donors. Of 300 to 450 genotyped donors, 70% to 85% clustered with self-reported Caucasian donors.

On this clone: The target antigen is unknown.

This PCR relied on a set of 60 Vbeta primers and 13 Jbeta primers. How the authors handled the data: There were around 78 million unique TCR beta chains by a later count, and approximately 11 million of them were shared. Profiling relied on immunoSEQ multiplex PCR, and the TCRdb table lists in-frame clones only, not all of them. That table gives V, J and clone size, and the DNA gave D and trimming. The sample records about 86,000 clones, about two thirds being singletons. Points from the study as a whole: Roughly even sequencing depth across donors was the assumption behind the presence/absence analyses.

The V segment lost 6 bases and the J segment 5 bases; nucleotides outside the gene matches: 8. Germline-derived CDR1 and CDR2 are MNHEY and SMNVEV (reference sequence). The CDR3 spans 14 residues. This TCR came from a man in his 60s in good health and CMV-seronegative. The genes are TRBV27 and TRBJ2-5; TRBD2 matches 8 bases. The material sequenced was PBMCs. In nucleotides, the CDR3 is TGTGCCAGCAGCCGGAGGACTAGCTGGGAGACCCAGTACTTC. It codes for CASSRRTSWETQYF.